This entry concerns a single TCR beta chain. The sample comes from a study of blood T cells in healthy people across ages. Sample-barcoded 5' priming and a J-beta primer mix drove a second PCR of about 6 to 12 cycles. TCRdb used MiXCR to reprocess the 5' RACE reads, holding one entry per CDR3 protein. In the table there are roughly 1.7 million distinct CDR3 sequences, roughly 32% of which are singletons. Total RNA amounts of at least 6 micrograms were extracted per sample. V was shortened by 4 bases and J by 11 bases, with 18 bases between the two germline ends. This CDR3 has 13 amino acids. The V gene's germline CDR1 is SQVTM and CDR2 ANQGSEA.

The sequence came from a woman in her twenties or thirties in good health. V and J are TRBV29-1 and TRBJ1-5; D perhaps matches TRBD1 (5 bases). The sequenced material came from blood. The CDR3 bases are TGCAGCGTTGTACAAGGGGCCGGTCGGGCCCAGCATTTT. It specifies CSVVQGAGRAQHF.